This entry is about one TCR beta chain. The CDR3 has 15 residues. J was trimmed by 1 base and V by 7 bases; bases with no gene match: 9. Germline CDR1 is MNHEY and CDR2 is SVGAGI. This sample stems from a study of blood T cell repertoires in COVID-19. Background on the study: There were acute and convalescent COVID-19 samples, and they came from the United States, Italy and Spain. From T cells, B-cell-depleted T cells, or PBMCs came the material, which was cDNA or gDNA.

Under the authors' procedure: It was from reference gene primer amplification that nucleated cell counts were estimated. Only in-frame clones appear in the TCRdb table, and some are missing; sequencing was by immunoSEQ multiplex PCR. V and J calls and clone size are copied from that table; D and trimming were computed from the DNA. The sample consists of 120,000 or so clones, more than 65% of them appearing once. Source material: peripheral blood. The sequence derives from a human donor in a cohort sampled during active COVID-19. The chain recombines TRBV6-5 with TRBJ1-1; 7 nucleotides align to TRBD1. The CDR3 region has the DNA TGTGCCAGCATCCCAGGGGGACTCAAGAACACTGAAGCTTTCTTT. Protein: CASIPGGLKNTEAFF.